Listed below are T cell receptor beta chains from one sample, sequenced in a study of preoperative IRX-2 immunotherapy in early breast cancer. Repertoires were generated with immunoSEQ multiplex PCR, while TCRdb's copy carries only in-frame clones and drops some. The table lists 90,000 to 100,000 clones, approximately 90% of them singletons. This material consisted of tumor tissue, taken after IRX-2 immunotherapy. The receptor set was obtained from a human donor with breast cancer. The CDR3 runs from the conserved cysteine through the conserved F or W. A D gene is named only where the DNA matches it firmly. Expanded clones get a size class; other rows say once, few or many, or leave the size out.

size,length,J,D,V,DNA,CDR3
NA,15,TRBJ1-3,NA,TRBV6-8,TGTGCCATCCTCGACGGCATAAGCTCTGGAAACACCATATATTTT,CAILDGISSGNTIYF
NA,15,TRBJ1-3,NA,TRBV7-4,TGTGCCAGCACCGAGATCACCCTGGGGGGAAACACCATATATTTT,CASTEITLGGNTIYF
NA,15,TRBJ2-2,TRBD2,TRBV23-1,TGCGCCAGCAGTCAATCGGTAGGGAGGGGCTGGGAGCTGTTTTTT,CASSQSVGRGWELFF
NA,13,TRBJ2-1,NA,TRBV29-1,TGCAGCGTTGAAGATACTATGGACAATGAGCAGTTCTTC,CSVEDTMDNEQFF
few,15,TRBJ2-7,TRBD2,TRBV19,TGTGCCAGTAGTAACCGACTAGCGGGAGGTCCCGAGCAGTACTTC,CASSNRLAGGPEQYF
NA,15,TRBJ2-3,TRBD1,TRBV6-8,TGTGCCAGCAGAGGACAGGGGGATTTCACAGATACGCAGTATTTT,CASRGQGDFTDTQYF
NA,14,TRBJ2-7,TRBD1,TRBV11-3,TGTGCCAGCAGTGAAACAGGGGGCCTCTACGAGCAGTACTTC,CASSETGGLYEQYF
NA,12,TRBJ1-1,NA,TRBV10-1,TGCGCCAGCAGTGAGTCGGACACTGAAGCTTTCTTT,CASSESDTEAFF
NA,15,TRBJ1-5,NA,TRBV28,TGTGCCAGCAGTTCGGGGGCTGGGGGGGATCAGCCCCAGCATTTT,CASSSGAGGDQPQHF
NA,11,TRBJ1-2,NA,TRBV30,TGTGCCTGGGGTGATCACCATGGCTACACCTTC,CAWGDHHGYTF
NA,14,TRBJ1-2,NA,TRBV5-1,TGCGCCAGCAGCTTGACAGGTCCGGAATATGGCTACACCTTC,CASSLTGPEYGYTF
NA,15,TRBJ1-2,NA,TRBV5-1,TGCGCCAGCAGCGGGGAGGGTCGAGCTAACTATGGCTACACCTTC,CASSGEGRANYGYTF
NA,12,TRBJ1-1,NA,TRBV28,TGTGCCAGCAGGGAGATGGAGGCTGAAGCTTTCTTT,CASREMEAEAFF
NA,13,TRBJ2-7,TRBD1,TRBV6-8,TGTGCCGGCGCCGGACAGGTACGTTACGAGCAGTACTTC,CAGAGQVRYEQYF
NA,16,TRBJ1-1,NA,TRBV19,TGTGCCAGTAGTATAGGACGTTCTACGCTGAACACTGAAGCTTTCTTT,CASSIGRSTLNTEAFF
NA,16,TRBJ2-1,TRBD2,TRBV11-3,TGTGCCAGCAGCACCCGCGGGGGGCCCTCCTACAATGAGCAGTTCTTC,CASSTRGGPSYNEQFF
NA,15,TRBJ1-4,TRBD1,TRBV5-1,TGCGCCAGCAGCTTGGGACAGGGTAGTTTCGAAAAACTGTTTTTT,CASSLGQGSFEKLFF
NA,19,TRBJ2-4,NA,TRBV7-5,TGTGCCAGCAGCCCGTCTTTATGGGAGGGCCGGACCCGACTAAACATTCAGTACTTC,CASSPSLWEGRTRLNIQYF
NA,15,TRBJ2-3,NA,TRBV27,TGTGCCAGCAGTCCCCCGTCGGCCCGCACAGATACGCAGTATTTT,CASSPPSARTDTQYF
NA,14,TRBJ1-1,TRBD1,TRBV29-1,TGCAGCGTTGTAGACAGGGGTTTGAACACTGAAGCTTTCTTT,CSVVDRGLNTEAFF
once,14,TRBJ2-7,NA,TRBV18,TGTGCCAGCTCACCACAGGACGGCGTGGGAGAGCAGTACTTC,CASSPQDGVGEQYF
NA,16,TRBJ2-2,NA,TRBV5-1,TGCGCCAGCAGCTTCTCGGCAGGACGAGAGACCGGGGAGCTGTTTTTT,CASSFSAGRETGELFF
NA,14,TRBJ2-7,NA,TRBV11-3,TGTGCCAGCAGCTCGAGTAGGGTACCCCTGGAGCAGTACTTC,CASSSSRVPLEQYF
NA,14,TRBJ2-5,TRBD1,TRBV28,TGTGCCAGCAGTTTGTGGACAGGGAGAGAGACCCAGTACTTC,CASSLWTGRETQYF
NA,12,TRBJ1-5,NA,TRBV19,TGTGCCAGTGCACCCGGCAATCAGCCCCAGCATTTT,CASAPGNQPQHF